The T cell receptor beta chain under discussion was sequenced for a study of Ad26.COV2.S vaccination and SARS-CoV-2 variants (dated by TCRdb to 2020 to 2022). At the level of the whole study: Vaccine-arm donors were drawn from COV1001, a multicentre, randomized, double-blind, placebo-controlled phase I-IIa trial of Ad26.COV2.S in healthy adults. Ad26.COV2.S was administered intramuscularly at a dose of 5x10^10 or 1x10^11 viral particles, either as one shot or as two shots given 56 days apart. Sequencing of the TCRbeta repertoire served to evaluate the specificity and breadth of SARS-CoV-2-reactive T cell receptors following Ad26.COV2.S vaccination. A total of 32 samples were included in the TCR-sequenced set, comprising around 19 Ad26.COV2.S vaccine recipients, 5 placebo recipients and 8 SARS-CoV-2 convalescent individuals. Participants in the trial were split at random into five groups of five each, receiving low-dose or high-dose Ad26.COV2.S once or twice, or else placebo on both occasions. Blinding of investigators to trial group allocation was maintained during experiments and outcome assessment. Broader findings and caveats from the paper: Vaccine and placebo recipients had comparable non-spike TCR breadth, which fits with the vaccine containing only spike. The authors noted that total T cell responses may have been underestimated by the TCR breadth and depth analyses. Spike-specific TCR breadth was higher in Ad26.COV2.S recipients than in placebo recipients (P = 0.0014). The study was not powered for comparison of responses between vaccine doses or regimens. After vaccination, substantial breadth of spike-specific CD8+ and CD4+ T cell responses was reported.

From its cysteine to its phenylalanine, the CDR3 spans 16 amino acids. CDR3 DNA is the only sequence kept; it has 48 bases, read in frame from the first base. V is reduced by 6 bases and J by 0 bases, leaving a spacing of 16 bases between them. TCRbeta CDR3 regions were sequenced with the immunoSEQ Assay. After extraction, genomic DNA underwent amplification by bias-controlled multiplex PCR, followed by high-throughput sequencing. The paper's data handling went like this. To quantify the absolute abundance of each unique TCRbeta CDR3 region, sequences were collapsed and filtered. T cell fraction was estimated by normalizing TCRbeta template counts to usable DNA, with usable DNA measured through amplification of reference genes found in all nucleated cells. Repertoire TCRs were annotated as SARS-CoV-2-specific when V gene, CDR3 amino acid sequence and J gene were exactly matched to a known reactive TCR set. The reference SARS-CoV-2 TCR set was derived from MIRA and filtered for enrichment in COVID-19-positive ImmuneCODE repertoires, a step that removed public or cross-reactive TCRs. Based on the MIRA antigens, annotated TCRs were further analysed at the level of specific ORF or position within ORF. Breadth was defined as the number of annotated unique rearrangements divided by the total number of unique productive rearrangements, and depth was defined as the summed frequency of the annotated unique rearrangements. TCR breadth was compared between groups using two-sided Wilcoxon rank-sum tests. TCRdb provides this immuneACCESS table in a form limited to in-frame rearrangements. Some clones are lacking; in checked studies, under half of them reflect an unresolved V gene, and why the rest are absent is not known. V and J calls and clone size are given by that table; D and trimming were obtained from the DNA. The sample table records a few hundred thousand clones; roughly 87% of these occur just once. The ten largest make up roughly 3.1% of the sample.

What this sample's treatment or condition label stands for: 15 to 20 received Ad26.COV2.S at low or high dose, single or two shots; 5 received placebo; per-sample allocation not given. For vaccine and placebo recipients, repertoires were sequenced using samples collected on day 63 after the first injection. Between 29 July and 7 August 2020, Cohort 1b enrolled 20 to 30 adults aged 18-55 years at one site in Boston, USA. As a vaccine, Ad26.COV2.S was a replication-incompetent adenovirus type 26 vector that expressed a prefusion-stabilized SARS-CoV-2 spike protein derived from the original Wuhan strain. For this clone: There is no known antigen for this receptor. Base qualities are not provided; no much larger clone lies one nucleotide away.

Material: peripheral blood, obtained in a trial of Ad26.COV2.S vaccine versus placebo. The TCR was taken from a person between 18 and 65 years old who received the Ad26.COV2.S COVID-19 vaccine or a placebo. The receptor chain draws on TRBV23-1 and TRBJ2-3, and TRBD2 may be the D gene, going by 6 matching bases. TRBV23-1 carries the ORF label, with uncertain function. Read as DNA, the sequence is TGCGCCAGCAGCGTTACGGGGGACCCTAGCACAGATACGCAGTATTTT. Its coded protein is CASSVTGDPSTDTQYF.